Listed below are T cell receptor beta chains from one sample, sequenced in a study of post-analysis software for immune sequencing data. TCRdb reprocessed the PCR reads via MiXCR and lists one record per CDR3 protein. The table lists about 770,000 distinct CDR3 sequences, around 46% of them singletons. Input material: blood. Receptors originate from a girl under 18 with multiple sclerosis. CDR3s include the opening cysteine and the closing phenylalanine or tryptophan. D genes are given only for firm matches. Part of the rows lack a size; the others show once, few, many or a class for expanded clones.

size,J,D,V,DNA,CDR3
few,TRBJ2-5,NA,TRBV20-1,TGCAGTGCTAGAGTTCGGCTGGAGACCCAGTACTTC,CSARVRLETQYF
few,TRBJ2-7,NA,TRBV15,TGTGCCACCAGCATAGGTGTTCAGCAGTACTTC,CATSIGVQQYF
few,TRBJ2-7,NA,TRBV20-1,TGCAGTGCCAGGAGGCAACGGGACCCTTACGAGCAGTACTTC,CSARRQRDPYEQYF
few,TRBJ1-1,NA,TRBV20-1,TGCAGTGCCCGTATCGCCGGGACACAGATTGACACTGAAGCTTTCTTT,CSARIAGTQIDTEAFF
NA,TRBJ2-1,NA,TRBV10-2,TGCGCCAGCAAGTCGACCTACAATGAGCAGTTCTTC,CASKSTYNEQFF
few,TRBJ2-3,NA,TRBV7-2,TGTGCCAGCAGCTCGGTGGGGACCGGGACGGCTAGCACAGATACGCAGTATTTT,CASSSVGTGTASTDTQYF
NA,TRBJ2-1,TRBD2,TRBV18,TGTGCCAGTCTAGGTAGCGGGATTGACAATGAGCAGTTCTTC,CASLGSGIDNEQFF
NA,TRBJ2-2,TRBD1,TRBV29-1,TGCAGCGTTACCGGGACAGGGGAGGCCGGGGAGCTGTTTTTT,CSVTGTGEAGELFF
NA,TRBJ2-7,NA,TRBV28,TGTGCCAGCAGTTCTAAGGGACACTTCTACGAGCAGTACTTC,CASSSKGHFYEQYF
few,TRBJ2-1,TRBD2,TRBV20-1,TGCAGTGCCCCGCCGGGACTAGCGGGAGCTGGTGAGCAGTTCTTC,CSAPPGLAGAGEQFF
NA,TRBJ1-2,NA,TRBV7-9,TGTGCCAGCAGCTTATCGGGGGCCTCCAGAGGCTACACCTTC,CASSLSGASRGYTF
few,TRBJ2-1,TRBD2,TRBV7-2,TGTGCCAGCAGCTTTATGGCTAGCGGGCGGACTTACGTCGGTGAGCAGTTCTTC,CASSFMASGRTYVGEQFF
NA,TRBJ2-5,TRBD1,TRBV29-1,TGCAGCGTTTGCCGGGACAGGGGTGGGCTTGGCGACCAAGAGACCCAGTACTTC,CSVCRDRGGLGDQETQYF
NA,TRBJ2-3,NA,TRBV7-3,TGTGCCAGCAGCCAGCAGTCCGGTACAGATACGCAGTATTTT,CASSQQSGTDTQYF
NA,TRBJ1-4,TRBD1,TRBV6-5,TGTGCCAGCAGTTACGGGGAGGACAGGGATTGGGAAAAACTGTTTTTT,CASSYGEDRDWEKLFF
NA,TRBJ1-2,NA,TRBV5-1,TGCGCCAGCAGCACCTGGGACGGGGAGGTTGATGGCTACACCTTC,CASSTWDGEVDGYTF
few,TRBJ1-2,TRBD1,TRBV2,TGTGCCACCTGGACAGGGGGCTATGGCTACACCTTC,CATWTGGYGYTF
NA,TRBJ2-7,NA,TRBV29-1,TGCAGCGTTGACGGCTCCTACAATGAGCAGTACTTC,CSVDGSYNEQYF